This TCR beta chain emerged from a study of shared clonotypes between healthy human individuals. The CDR3 consists of 15 residues. Germline assignment: CDR1 MDHEN and CDR2 SYDVKM. Germline trimming cut 5 bases from V and 4 bases from J; bases unmatched to any gene: 7. The table came from immunoSEQ multiplex PCR; TCRdb's copy has only in-frame clones and leaves some out. Counted here are under 650,000 clones, 90% to 96% occurring once; the ten biggest clones make up about 0.054%. The V and J genes are TRBV28 and TRBJ2-1, with TRBD1 matching over 8 bases. The sequenced sample was naive CD4+ T cells sorted from blood. Specified subset: CD45RA+ positively selected. This receptor was identified in a woman in her thirties in good health. CDR3 amino acids: CASSPLDRAYNEQFF. DNA of the CDR3: TGTGCCAGCAGTCCCCTGGACAGGGCTTACAATGAGCAGTTCTTC. The variable domain in full, with the rest retrieved from reference TRBV28 and TRBJ2-1, is DVKVTQSSRYLVKRTGEKVFLECVQDMDHENMFWYRQDPGLGLRLIYFSYDVKMKEKGDIPEGYSVSREKKERFSLILESASTNQTSMYLCASSPLDRAYNEQFFGPGTRLTVL.